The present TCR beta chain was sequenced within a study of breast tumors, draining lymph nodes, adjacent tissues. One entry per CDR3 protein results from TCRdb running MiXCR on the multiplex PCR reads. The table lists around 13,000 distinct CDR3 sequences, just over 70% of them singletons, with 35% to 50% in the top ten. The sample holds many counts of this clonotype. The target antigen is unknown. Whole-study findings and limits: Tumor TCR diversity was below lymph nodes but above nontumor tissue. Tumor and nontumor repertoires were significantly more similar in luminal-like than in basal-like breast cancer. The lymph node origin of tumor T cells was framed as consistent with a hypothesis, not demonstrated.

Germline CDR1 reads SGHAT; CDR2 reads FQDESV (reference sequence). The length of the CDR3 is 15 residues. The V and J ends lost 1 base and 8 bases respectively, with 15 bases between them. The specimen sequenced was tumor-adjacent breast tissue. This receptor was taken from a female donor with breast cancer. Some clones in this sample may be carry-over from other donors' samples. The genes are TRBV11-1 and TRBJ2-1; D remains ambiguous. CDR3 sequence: CASSLEVGRGHEQFF. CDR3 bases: TGTGCCAGCAGCTTAGAGGTTGGGCGCGGCCATGAGCAGTTCTTC.